Detailed here is one TCR beta chain. Its antigen specificity is not known. One base away there is no much larger clone; base qualities are not given. In Seattle, one collaborating source enrolled patients while the infection was active and tracked those patients longitudinally over the course of disease. Each collaborating institution followed its own protocols to collect whole blood in K2EDTA tubes. For TCRbeta analysis, collaborator samples were shipped as frozen whole blood, as isolated PBMCs, or as DNA extracted from either sample type. Taken from the germline V gene (reference sequence), the CDR1 and CDR2 loops are LGHDT and YNNKEL. V is clipped by 4 bases and J by 6 bases, and the sequence between their germline boundaries is 10 bases long. From its cysteine to its phenylalanine, the CDR3 spans 14 amino acids. The entry retains the CDR3 DNA only, 42 bases that are in frame from base 1. The data stem from a study of blood T cell repertoires in COVID-19 (dated by TCRdb to 2018 to 2020). A note on the overall study: Samples covering the acute and convalescent phases of COVID-19 were provided by collaborators in the United States, Italy and Spain. The dataset comprised deeply sampled blood TCRbeta repertoires from subjects exposed to, actively infected with, or recovered from COVID-19. Nearly every sample came with metadata listing a de-identified subject ID, COVID-19 status, age in years and sex. The material from the prospective study consisted of cDNA or gDNA derived from T cells, B-cell-depleted T cells, or PBMCs. HLA class I and class II types, where available, came from metadata supplied by the sample provider rather than from assay-based typing. Samples came from the ongoing ImmuneRACE study (first 160 participants) plus 1,254 subjects from 6 global collaborators. The repertoires were released in a freely available public database intended as a resource for research on the immune response to SARS-CoV-2.

Here is what the overall study found, with its caveats: How much clinical and demographic metadata was included differed by source and by participant, and the metadata was provided uncurated.

TCRbeta CDR3 regions were amplified from genomic DNA by means of the immunoSEQ Assay, a bias-controlled multiplex PCR. From the authors' description of their analysis: Nucleated cell counts per sample were estimated from amplification of reference gene primers within the assay. To quantify the absolute abundance of each unique TCRbeta CDR3 rearrangement, sequence reads were collapsed and filtered. Productive Simpson clonality was computed per sample as the square root of Simpson's diversity index over productive rearrangements. TCRdb retrieved this table from immuneACCESS and kept in-frame rearrangements only. Not all clones are present; in checked studies, unresolved V genes account for under half, and no reason is known for the remainder. V, J and clone size are those of that table, while D and trimming were read from the DNA. This sample has 350,000 or so clones in its table, and around 88% of those were observed once. Jointly, the top ten make up approximately 1.6% of the sample.

The TCR comes from a woman aged 25 to 39 with COVID-19, enrolled during active disease. The sample was peripheral blood. The chain is assembled from TRBV3-1 (or the pseudogene TRBV3-2) and TRBJ1-6, and the D gene may be TRBD1, 6 bases matching. For the CDR3, the sequence is CASSPDRVNSPLHF. In nucleotide form, the sequence is TGTGCCAGCAGCCCGGACAGAGTTAATTCACCCCTCCACTTT.